The rows below give T cell receptor beta chains drawn from one sample of a study of human T cells and chemical hapten exposure. TCRdb re-called the RACE reads with MiXCR, one entry per CDR3 protein. The sample shows roughly 42,000 distinct CDR3 sequences, approximately 10% of them seen only once. Sequencing used whole blood, obtained in connection with sensitization to the hapten diphenylcyclopropenone (DPC). These receptors were collected from a woman aged 30 to 39 with alopecia areata. Some clones in this sample may be carry-over from other donors' samples. CDR3s leave out the opening cysteine and the closing phenylalanine or tryptophan. Each record gives: V gene, J gene, CDR3 protein.

>TRBV2|TRBJ2-7
ASSKSGTPPYEQY
>TRBV3-1|TRBJ1-6
ASSQLGQGRDSPLH
>TRBV7-2|TRBJ1-1
ASSPQGRRTEAF
>TRBV6-5|TRBJ2-6
ASSLSYSGANVLT
>TRBV24-1|TRBJ2-3
ATSDLGTETTDTQY
>TRBV5-8|TRBJ2-2
ASSLDPPGGELF
>TRBV6-5|TRBJ1-5
ASSPLRTGGQPQH
>TRBV28|TRBJ2-7
ASTRRTGGYEQY
>TRBV29-1|TRBJ2-7
SVSGKVDEQY
>TRBV18|TRBJ2-7
ASSPGSSAGEGEQY
>TRBV2|TRBJ2-3
ASRKQGTGTDTQY